This TCR beta chain is from a study of OX40 agonist ivuxolimab in advanced cancers. Study-wide context: Three dose-escalation patients had partial responses: one with hepatocellular carcinoma and two with cutaneous melanoma.

Trimming shortened V by 0 bases and J by 6 bases, and 8 bases separated the two germline ends. Germline V CDR1 and CDR2: SQVTM, ANQGSEA. CDR3 length equals 12 residues. Patients with a history of autoimmune disease or on systemic immunosuppression were excluded. Broader study findings: Expanded clones were, on average, more numerous in CD8+ T cells than in CD4+.

Concerning this clone itself: Its antigen is not known.

TCRdb's copy holds only in-frame clones and misses some; the assay was immunoSEQ multiplex PCR. The sample holds around 100,000 clones, 90% to 95% seen once. The clonotype was recovered from an adult with an advanced solid tumor such as melanoma, head and neck, liver or kidney cancer. The V gene is TRBV29-1, the J gene TRBJ1-2; D is undetermined. This specimen was CD4+ or CD8+ T cells sorted from blood, taken in a trial of the OX40 agonist ivuxolimab. CDR3 in DNA: TGCAGCGTTGAAGAGCAGGCAGATGGCTACACCTTC. This codes for CSVEEQADGYTF. The entire variable domain, with the rest obtained from reference TRBV29-1 and TRBJ1-2, is as follows: SAVISQKPSRDICQRGTSLTIQCQVDSQVTMMFWYRQQPGQSLTLIATANQGSEATYESGFVIDKFPISRPNLTFSTLTVSNMSPEDSSIYLCSVEEQADGYTFGSGTRLTVV.